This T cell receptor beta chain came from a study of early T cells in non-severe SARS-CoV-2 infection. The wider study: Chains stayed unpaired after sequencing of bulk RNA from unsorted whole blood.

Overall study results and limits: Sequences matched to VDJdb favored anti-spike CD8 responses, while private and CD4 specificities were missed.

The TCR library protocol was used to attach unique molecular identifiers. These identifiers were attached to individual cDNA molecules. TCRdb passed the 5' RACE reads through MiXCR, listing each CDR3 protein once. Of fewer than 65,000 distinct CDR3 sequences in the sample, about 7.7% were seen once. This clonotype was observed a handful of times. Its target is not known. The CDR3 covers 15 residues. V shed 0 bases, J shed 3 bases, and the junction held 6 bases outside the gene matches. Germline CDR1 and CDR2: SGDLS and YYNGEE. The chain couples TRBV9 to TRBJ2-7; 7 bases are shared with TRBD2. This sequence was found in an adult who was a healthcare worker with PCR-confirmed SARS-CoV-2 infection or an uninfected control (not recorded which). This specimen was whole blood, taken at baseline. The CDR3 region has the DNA TGTGCCAGCAGCGTAGGGGGGACTACTGACTACGAGCAGTACTTC. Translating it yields CASSVGGTTDYEQYF. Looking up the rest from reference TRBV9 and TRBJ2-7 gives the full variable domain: DSGVTQTPKHLITATGQRVTLRCSPRSGDLSVYWYQQSLDQGLQFLIQYYNGEERAKGNILERFSAQQFPDLHSELNLSSLELGDSALYFCASSVGGTTDYEQYFGPGTRLTVT.